These 27 T cell receptor beta chains came from one sample sequenced in a study of blood T cell repertoires in COVID-19. Data came from immunoSEQ multiplex PCR; TCRdb stores just in-frame clones and leaves some out. The table includes over 10,000 clones, about nine tenths detected once. The sample consisted of peripheral blood. Receptor source: a man between 70 and 80 years old with active COVID-19.

The rearrangement links TRBV11-3 to TRBJ1-2; D is ambiguous. The V gene lost 0 bases and the J gene lost 7 bases, with 9 bases spanning the gap. CDR3 length equals 13 residues. Germline V lookup: CDR1 SGHNT, CDR2 YENEEA. The CDR3 nucleotides read TGTGCCAGCAGCTTAGAGTCCTCCCGTGGCTACACCTTC. It encodes CASSLESSRGYTF.

The V gene is TRBV4-3, the J gene TRBJ1-2; D perhaps matches TRBD1 (5 bases). From germline, CDR1 is LGHNA and CDR2 YSLEER. The CDR3 is 15 residues long. The ends were cut back, 0 bases at V and 4 bases at J, with 12 bases in the middle. The CDR3: CASSQDVGGVYGYTF. The CDR3 DNA reads as TGCGCCAGCAGCCAAGATGTGGGGGGGGTCTATGGCTACACCTTC.

The V and J genes are TRBV25-1 and TRBJ2-3; 13 bases agree with TRBD2. Germline CDR1 is MGHDK and CDR2 is SYGVNS. Trimming at V came to 3 bases and at J to 7 bases, leaving 4 bases not matched to a gene. There are 15 residues in the CDR3. The CDR3 loop reads CASSDTSGGGYTQYF. The CDR3 nucleotides read TGTGCCAGCAGTGACACTAGCGGGGGGGGTTATACGCAGTATTTT.

The chain is built from TRBV7-2 and TRBJ2-1; 7 nucleotides line up with TRBD1. The CDR3 spans 15 residues. Losses at the gene ends were 5 bases for V and 3 bases for J; bases not matched to a gene: 7. CDR1 and CDR2 (germline): SGHTA, FQGNSA. The CDR3 sequence is CASSPPPGGYNEQFF. DNA of the CDR3: TGTGCCAGCAGCCCGCCCCCAGGGGGCTACAATGAGCAGTTCTTC.

J is TRBJ2-3 and V is TRBV4-1; 7 bases map to TRBD1. CDR3 length: 20 residues. Germline CDR1 and CDR2: MGHRA and YSYEKL. V trimming: 1 base; J trimming: 5 bases; junction bases outside the gene matches: 21. CDR3 nucleotide sequence: TGCGCCAGCAGCCAAGCTCCGGGACAGTATCCAGAAGGGGTGCGAGATACGCAGTATTTT. Its translation is CASSQAPGQYPEGVRDTQYF.

The chain links TRBV5-5 to TRBJ2-1; 9 bases fit TRBD1. Germline trimming cut 0 bases from V and 4 bases from J; bases unmatched to any gene: 5. The germline V gene encodes CDR1 SGHKS and CDR2 YYEKEE (reference sequence). The CDR3 is made up of 16 amino acids. Written as DNA, the CDR3 is TGTGCCAGCAGCTTGGTTGTAGGACAGGGGTACAATGAGCAGTTCTTC. This codes for CASSLVVGQGYNEQFF.

V and J are TRBV27 and TRBJ1-1, with TRBD1 matching over 7 bases. This CDR3 comprises 14 residues. J was trimmed by 0 bases and V by 3 bases; bases with no gene match: 1. Germline CDR1 and CDR2: MNHEY and SMNVEV (reference sequence). CDR3 bases: TGTGCCAGCAGTTTTACAGGGGTGAACACTGAAGCTTTCTTT. This translates into CASSFTGVNTEAFF.

The chain combines TRBV5-6 with TRBJ2-7, with TRBD2 as a possible D gene (5 bases). This CDR3 region has 16 residues. Germline-derived CDR1 and CDR2 are SGHDT and YYEEEE. V was trimmed by 2 bases and J by 5 bases, leaving 20 bases between them. Written as DNA, the CDR3 is TGTGCCAGCAGCTTTCGTGAGGGAACACGCGCCCACGAGCAGTACTTC. Protein: CASSFREGTRAHEQYF.

DNA of the CDR3: TGTGCCAGCAGTTACAATCCAGGGGGCCACTCCTACGAGCAGTACTTC. It codes for CASSYNPGGHSYEQYF. The chain carries TRBV6-2 or TRBV6-3 and TRBJ2-7, with TRBD1 matching 8 bases. CDR1 is MNHEY and CDR2 is SVGEGT in the germline V gene. V trimming: 2 bases; J trimming: 0 bases; junction bases outside the gene matches: 6. The CDR3 loop spans 16 amino acids.

The chain joins TRBV11-1 to TRBJ2-2; D possibly corresponds to TRBD2 (5 bases). The V end was cut by 5 bases, the J end by 6 bases, with 13 bases between. There are 14 residues in the CDR3. The germline V gene has CDR1 SGHAT and CDR2 FQDESV (reference sequence). CDR3 sequence (DNA): TGTGCCAGCAGCAAAGACGGGGTTGCCGGGGAGCTGTTTTTT. This gives the protein CASSKDGVAGELFF.

This rearrangement joins TRBV15 to TRBJ1-1; D unclear. V was clipped by 5 bases and J by 6 bases, with 16 bases between them. Germline-derived CDR1 and CDR2 are LNHNV and YYDKDF (reference sequence). The CDR3 loop spans 14 amino acids. CDR3 in amino acids: CATSGGPTTAEAFF. In nucleotides, the CDR3 is TGTGCCACCAGCGGAGGACCGACAACGGCTGAAGCTTTCTTT.

J is TRBJ2-5 and V is TRBV19; D might be TRBD2 (6 bases). The V and J ends lost 3 bases and 5 bases respectively, with 10 bases between them. Germline V gives CDR1 LNHDA, CDR2 SQIVND (reference sequence). This CDR3 region has 13 residues. The CDR3 nucleotides are TGTGCCAGTAGTATTGCGGGGTCCGAGACCCAGTACTTC. This codes for CASSIAGSETQYF.

The J gene is TRBJ1-1, the V gene TRBV7-9; D gene unclear. The germline V gene has CDR1 SEHNR and CDR2 FQNEAQ (reference sequence). V was trimmed by 5 bases and J by 8 bases, leaving 15 bases between them. The CDR3 length is 13 residues. Here the CDR3 reads CASSLNSVSEAFF. The CDR3 DNA is TGTGCCAGCAGCCTCAACTCCGTTTCCGAAGCTTTCTTT.

This clone has just one count. The rearrangement joins TRBV27 to TRBJ2-5, with 7 bases lining up with TRBD1. After removal of 2 bases from V and 4 bases from J, the junction contained 1 base not matched to a gene. Germline V lookup: CDR1 MNHEY, CDR2 SMNVEV (reference sequence). This CDR3 region has 13 residues. CDR3 DNA: TGTGCCAGCAGTTTAAAGGGGGCAGAGACCCAGTACTTC. Its translation is CASSLKGAETQYF.

This chain links TRBV7-2 with TRBJ1-1; weak D call: TRBD1 (5 bases). The germline V gene encodes CDR1 SGHTA and CDR2 FQGNSA. V lost 2 bases and J lost 3, with 10 bases in between. This CDR3 spans 14 amino acids. CDR3 DNA: TGTGCCAGCAGCTTAATCGCGACAGACACTGAAGCTTTCTTT. Protein sequence: CASSLIATDTEAFF.

V and J are TRBV6-1 and TRBJ1-2; D gene unclear. CDR3 length equals 15 residues. V was cut by 1 base and J by 7 bases, with 16 bases left in between. Germline V gene lookup returns CDR1 MNHNS and CDR2 SASEGT. DNA for the CDR3: TGTGCCAGCAGTGAAGGTTTGTCGGGGATTGCTGGCTACACCTTC. Residues: CASSEGLSGIAGYTF.

This chain joins TRBV11-2 and TRBJ1-2; the D is unclear. CDR3 length equals 15 residues. Trimming took off 0 bases at V and 6 bases at J, with 14 bases between the two ends. Germline V lookup: CDR1 SGHAT, CDR2 FQNNGV. CDR3 sequence: CASSLDLGFQDGYTF. CDR3 sequence (DNA): TGTGCCAGCAGCTTAGATCTTGGGTTTCAGGATGGCTACACCTTC.

The chain couples TRBV6-5 to TRBJ1-1; D is unclear. The CDR3 has 14 residues. Germline V gene data show CDR1 as MNHEY and CDR2 as SVGAGI. V was clipped by 0 bases and J by 1 base, with 6 bases between them. The CDR3 region is CASSYSQSNTEAFF. The CDR3 DNA follows: TGTGCCAGCAGTTACTCTCAGTCGAACACTGAAGCTTTCTTT.

The chain employs TRBV2 and TRBJ1-5; no definite D call. The CDR3 length is 12 residues. Looked up from germline, CDR1 is SNHLY and CDR2 is FYNNEI. The germline V and J ends were trimmed by 4 bases and 4 bases, with 5 bases remaining between them. The CDR3 loop reads CASSGGNQPQHF. DNA of the CDR3: TGTGCCAGCAGTGGCGGGAATCAGCCCCAGCATTTT.

The chain recombines TRBV5-1 with TRBJ2-1; 9 bases fit TRBD2. Germline-derived CDR1 and CDR2 are SGHRS and YFSETQ. V lost 6 bases and J lost 4; bases outside the gene matches: 5. The CDR3 has 14 residues. CDR3 coding DNA: TGCGCCAGCACCGTAGCGGGAGCTTACAATGAGCAGTTCTTC. It translates to CASTVAGAYNEQFF.

The V and J genes are TRBV4-1 and TRBJ1-6; D is possibly TRBD1 (5 bases). The CDR3 consists of 17 residues. Germline lookup yields CDR1 MGHRA and CDR2 YSYEKL. Trimming stripped 3 bases from V and 1 base from J, with 13 bases between. The CDR3 DNA sequence: TGCGCCAGCAGCCAGGGAACGGGGGGATCCTATAATTCACCCCTCCACTTT. Translated: CASSQGTGGSYNSPLHF.

The chain joins TRBV18 to TRBJ1-5, with 8 positions matching TRBD1. The V gene end was trimmed by 3 bases and the J gene end by 6 bases; junction bases not matched to a gene: 10. CDR1 and CDR2 from the germline V gene are KGHSH and LQKENI. The CDR3 is 16 residues long. CDR3 region: CASSPNAGGEGQPQHF. The CDR3 bases are TGTGCCAGCTCACCTAACGCAGGGGGCGAGGGTCAGCCCCAGCATTTT.

The V call is TRBV5-4, the J call TRBJ2-1; 13 bases align to TRBD2. Germline CDR1 is SGHNT and CDR2 is YYREEE (reference sequence). With V trimmed by 4 bases and J by 9 bases, 7 bases remained unmatched. This CDR3 region has 15 residues. The CDR3 sequence is CASSPGLAGAGEQFF. For the CDR3, the DNA is TGTGCCAGCAGCCCCGGACTAGCGGGAGCTGGTGAGCAGTTCTTC.

The chain uses TRBV29-1 and TRBJ2-7, with 8 bases fitting TRBD2. Losses at the gene ends were 6 bases for V and 6 bases for J; bases not matched to a gene: 13. The CDR3 length is 14 residues. Per the germline V gene, CDR1 is SQVTM and CDR2 is ANQGSEA. CDR3 bases: TGCAGCGTGGACGGGGGGGGGCCTGGCGCCGAGCAGTACTTC. Translated, it gives CSVDGGGPGAEQYF.

The DNA of the CDR3 is TGCGCCAGCAGCGCCACACCTCCCCTCTACAATGAGCAGTTCTTC. Encoded protein: CASSATPPLYNEQFF. This sequence joins TRBV4-1 and TRBJ2-1; D remains ambiguous. The CDR3 spans 15 residues. The germline gives CDR1 MGHRA, CDR2 YSYEKL. Trimming shortened V by 5 bases and J by 3 bases, and 14 bases separated the two germline ends.

The rearrangement joins TRBV7-9 to TRBJ2-3; 10 nucleotides line up with TRBD2. The V and J ends lost 0 bases and 5 bases, in that order; junction bases with no gene match: 8. This CDR3 has 17 residues. Germline CDR1 reads SEHNR; CDR2 reads FQNEAQ (reference sequence). CDR3 region: CASSLAPLAGVGDTQYF. DNA of the CDR3: TGTGCCAGCAGCTTAGCCCCTCTAGCGGGAGTTGGAGATACGCAGTATTTT.

V usage is TRBV2 and J usage is TRBJ1-4, with 9 bases matching TRBD1. J gave up 7 bases and V 1 base, and 1 base lay outside the gene matches. Germline V gene lookup returns CDR1 SNHLY and CDR2 FYNNEI. CDR3 size: 14 residues. The CDR3 loop is CASSEGTGVEKLFF. CDR3 DNA: TGTGCCAGCAGTGAAGGGACAGGGGTTGAAAAACTGTTTTTT.